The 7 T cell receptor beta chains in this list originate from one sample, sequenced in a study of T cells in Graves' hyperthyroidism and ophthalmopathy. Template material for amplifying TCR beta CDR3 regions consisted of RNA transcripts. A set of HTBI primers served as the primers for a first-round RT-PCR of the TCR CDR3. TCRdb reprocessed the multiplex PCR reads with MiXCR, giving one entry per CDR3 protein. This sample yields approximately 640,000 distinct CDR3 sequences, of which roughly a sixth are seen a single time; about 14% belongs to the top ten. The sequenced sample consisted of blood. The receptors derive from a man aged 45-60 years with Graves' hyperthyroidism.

CDR3 sequence reads: CASRGAGGADTGELFF. The DNA for the CDR3 is TGTGCCAGCAGGGGTGCGGGAGGGGCGGACACCGGGGAGCTGTTTTTT. The genes are TRBV5-5 and TRBJ2-2; 9 bases are a match to TRBD2. Germline CDR1 reads SGHKS; CDR2 reads YYEKEE (reference sequence). With V trimmed by 5 bases and J by 3 bases, 8 bases remained unmatched. This CDR3 is built from 16 residues.

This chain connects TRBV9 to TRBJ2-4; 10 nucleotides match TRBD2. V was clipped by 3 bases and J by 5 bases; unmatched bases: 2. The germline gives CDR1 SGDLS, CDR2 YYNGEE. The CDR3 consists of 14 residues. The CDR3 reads CASSAGLAENIQYF. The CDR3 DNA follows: TGTGCCAGCAGCGCCGGACTAGCGGAAAACATTCAGTACTTC.

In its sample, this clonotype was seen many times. The CDR3, as DNA: TGTGCCAGCAGTGAATTGAGGGACGTAGGCGGCTACGAGCAGTACTTC. Protein: CASSELRDVGGYEQYF. The chain has TRBV6-1 and TRBJ2-7; tentatively, D is TRBD1 or TRBD2 (5 bases each). The CDR3 is 16 residues long. Looked up from germline, CDR1 is MNHNS and CDR2 is SASEGT. Trimming cost V 2 bases and J 3 bases, with 17 bases left between them.

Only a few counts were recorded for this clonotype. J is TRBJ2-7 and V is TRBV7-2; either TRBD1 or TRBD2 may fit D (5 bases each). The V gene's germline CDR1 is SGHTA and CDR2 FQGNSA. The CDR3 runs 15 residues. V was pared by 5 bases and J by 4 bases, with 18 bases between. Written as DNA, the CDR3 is TGTGCCAGCAGCCCCGAGGGGATAGCGACTTACGAGCAGTACTTC. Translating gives CASSPEGIATYEQYF.

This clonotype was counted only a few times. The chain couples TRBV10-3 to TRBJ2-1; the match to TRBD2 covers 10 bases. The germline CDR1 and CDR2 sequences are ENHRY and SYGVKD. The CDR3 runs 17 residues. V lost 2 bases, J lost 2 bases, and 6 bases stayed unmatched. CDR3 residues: CAISERIAGGTYNEQFF. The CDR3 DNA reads TGTGCCATCAGTGAGAGAATAGCGGGAGGAACCTACAATGAGCAGTTCTTC.

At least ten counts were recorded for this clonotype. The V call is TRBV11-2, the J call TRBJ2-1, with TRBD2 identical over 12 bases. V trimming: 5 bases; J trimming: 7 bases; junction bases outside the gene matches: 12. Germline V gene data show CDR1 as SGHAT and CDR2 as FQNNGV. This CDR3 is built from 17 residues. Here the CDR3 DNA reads TGTGCCAGCAGCCCGCCTAGCGGGAGGGCCTTAGTAAATGAGCAGTTCTTC. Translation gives CASSPPSGRALVNEQFF.

DNA for the CDR3: TGCAGTGCTAGAGTGGCGCAGGGGGCGCTTGGCTACACCTTC. It specifies CSARVAQGALGYTF. The J gene is TRBJ1-2, the V gene TRBV20-1, with 8 bases fitting TRBD1. This CDR3 is 14 amino acids long. Germline values: CDR1 DFQATT, CDR2 SNEGSKA (reference sequence). The trim removed 1 base at V and 7 bases at J, leaving 8 bases unmatched.